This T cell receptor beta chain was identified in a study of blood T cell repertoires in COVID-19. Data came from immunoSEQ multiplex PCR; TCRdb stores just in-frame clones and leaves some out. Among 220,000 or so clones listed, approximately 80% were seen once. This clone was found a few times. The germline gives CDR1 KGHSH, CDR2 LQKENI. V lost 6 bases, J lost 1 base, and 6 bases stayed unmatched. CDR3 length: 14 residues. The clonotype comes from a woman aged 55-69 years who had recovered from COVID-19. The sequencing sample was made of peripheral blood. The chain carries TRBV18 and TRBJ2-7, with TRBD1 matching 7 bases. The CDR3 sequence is CASSQGQNSYEQYF. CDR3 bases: TGTGCCAGCTCGCAGGGACAGAATTCCTACGAGCAGTACTTC.